These T cell receptor beta chains were read from a single sample in a study of blood T cell repertoires in COVID-19. The data were produced by immunoSEQ multiplex PCR, yet TCRdb's version contains in-frame clones alone and is incomplete. This repertoire shows about 150,000 clones, more than 65% found once; its top ten account for less than 4.5%. The sequencing sample was made of peripheral blood. The receptors come from a man aged 55 to 70 with acute or convalescent COVID-19. Both conserved end residues are part of each CDR3. The order of the fields is D gene, CDR3 length, clone size, J gene, V gene, CDR3 DNA, CDR3 protein. A D gene is named only where the DNA matches it firmly. Not all rows give a size; the values are once, few, many and, for expanded clones, a class.

d_call: TRBD1; cdr3_length: 14; clone_size: .; j_call: TRBJ2-1; v_call: TRBV13; cdr3_nt: TGTGCCAGCAGCCGGGGACAGAATATTAATGAGCAGTTCTTC; cdr3_aa: CASSRGQNINEQFF
d_call: .; cdr3_length: 12; clone_size: .; j_call: TRBJ1-2; v_call: TRBV10-3; cdr3_nt: TGTGCCATCAGTGTTCAAAACTATGGCTACACCTTC; cdr3_aa: CAISVQNYGYTF
d_call: TRBD2; cdr3_length: 16; clone_size: .; j_call: TRBJ2-1; v_call: TRBV7-9; cdr3_nt: TGTGCCAGCAGCGCACGGACTAGCGGGACCGACAATGAGCAGTTCTTC; cdr3_aa: CASSARTSGTDNEQFF
d_call: TRBD2; cdr3_length: 15; clone_size: .; j_call: TRBJ2-3; v_call: TRBV29-1; cdr3_nt: TGCAGCGGTGGGACTAGCGGGAGGGCCACAGATACGCAGTATTTT; cdr3_aa: CSGGTSGRATDTQYF
d_call: .; cdr3_length: 14; clone_size: .; j_call: TRBJ2-5; v_call: TRBV5-4; cdr3_nt: TGTGCCAGCAGCTCTGGACAGTCCCAAGAGACCCAGTACTTC; cdr3_aa: CASSSGQSQETQYF
d_call: TRBD2; cdr3_length: 15; clone_size: .; j_call: TRBJ2-7; v_call: TRBV3-1/TRBV3-2; cdr3_nt: TGTGCCAGCAGCCAATGGCTAGCGGGAGTTGACGAGCAGTACTTC; cdr3_aa: CASSQWLAGVDEQYF
d_call: TRBD2; cdr3_length: 15; clone_size: .; j_call: TRBJ2-5; v_call: TRBV5-1; cdr3_nt: TGCGCCACCCAACTTGGGACTAGCGATCGGGAGACCCAGTACTTC; cdr3_aa: CATQLGTSDRETQYF
d_call: .; cdr3_length: 14; clone_size: .; j_call: TRBJ2-2; v_call: TRBV2; cdr3_nt: TGTGCCAGCAGAACTCGTTCCGACACCGGGGAGCTGTTTTTT; cdr3_aa: CASRTRSDTGELFF
d_call: .; cdr3_length: 11; clone_size: .; j_call: TRBJ2-3; v_call: TRBV12-3/TRBV12-4; cdr3_nt: TGTGCCAGCCGCGGGACAGATACGCAGTATTTT; cdr3_aa: CASRGTDTQYF
d_call: .; cdr3_length: 16; clone_size: .; j_call: TRBJ2-7; v_call: TRBV6-5; cdr3_nt: TGTGCCAGCAGTTACCCTCCACCGGGGATCTCCTACGAGCAGTACTTC; cdr3_aa: CASSYPPPGISYEQYF
d_call: .; cdr3_length: 14; clone_size: .; j_call: TRBJ2-7; v_call: TRBV4-2; cdr3_nt: TGTGCCAGCAGCCAAGATGCAGGGTCCTACGAGCAGTACTTC; cdr3_aa: CASSQDAGSYEQYF
d_call: .; cdr3_length: 15; clone_size: few; j_call: TRBJ1-1; v_call: TRBV6-5; cdr3_nt: TGTGCCAGCACCCGCCGGGGAGGGGCTCACACTGAAGCTTTCTTT; cdr3_aa: CASTRRGGAHTEAFF
d_call: TRBD2; cdr3_length: 17; clone_size: few; j_call: TRBJ2-3; v_call: TRBV2; cdr3_nt: TGTGCCAGCGTACACCGCTTCTGGGGAGCGGGGACAGATACGCAGTATTTT; cdr3_aa: CASVHRFWGAGTDTQYF
d_call: TRBD1; cdr3_length: 17; clone_size: .; j_call: TRBJ1-4; v_call: TRBV5-1; cdr3_nt: TGCGCCAGCAGCTTGGGGACAGGGGTCGCGACTAATGAAAAACTGTTTTTT; cdr3_aa: CASSLGTGVATNEKLFF